Following are 26 T cell receptor beta chains from one sample sequenced in a study of T cell repertoires in cytomegalovirus infection. One entry per CDR3 protein, called by TCRdb with MiXCR from the reads. This table holds fewer than 950,000 distinct CDR3 sequences, approximately 32% found once. Antigen specificity for these receptors is unknown. The sample here was cultured CD8+ T cells from PBMCs, taken from culture after CMV antigen stimulation. The receptors stem from a human donor in good health (CMV status not recorded). Some clones in this sample may be carry-over from other donors' samples.

This chain uses TRBV15 with TRBJ1-4; 9 positions match TRBD1. This CDR3 has 15 amino acids. V dropped 5 bases and J dropped 4; count of bases not matched to a gene: 5. Germline values: CDR1 LNHNV, CDR2 YYDKDF (reference sequence). CDR3 protein: CATSATGGVNEKLFF. CDR3 bases: TGTGCCACCAGCGCGACAGGGGGTGTTAATGAAAAACTGTTTTTT.

The chain uses TRBV6-2 or TRBV6-3 and TRBJ1-1, with 8 bases identical to TRBD1. The V and J ends lost 0 bases and 0 bases, in that order; junction bases with no gene match: 6. Per germline, CDR1 MNHEY and CDR2 SVGEGT. The CDR3 totals 17 residues. Here the CDR3 reads CASSYSRQGIMNTEAFF. The CDR3 DNA is TGTGCCAGCAGTTACTCGCGACAGGGGATCATGAACACTGAAGCTTTCTTT.

The chain carries TRBV9 and TRBJ1-2; no clear D gene. The CDR3 consists of 11 residues. V was clipped by 4 bases and J by 8 bases, with 9 bases between them. Germline CDR1 is SGDLS and CDR2 is YYNGEE. DNA of the CDR3: TGTGCCAGCAGCCCCCCCAGAGGCTACACCTTC. Its protein product is CASSPPRGYTF.

This clonotype was counted many times. J is TRBJ2-2 and V is TRBV7-2, with D maybe TRBD2 (6 bases). The V and J ends lost 3 bases and 0 bases respectively, with 20 bases between them. The CDR3 has 19 amino acids. The germline CDR1 and CDR2 sequences are SGHTA and FQGNSA. The CDR3 DNA reads as TGTGCCAGCAGCTTCATTTCCCAACGTGGGGGGACGAACACCGGGGAGCTGTTTTTT. Protein: CASSFISQRGGTNTGELFF.

This clonotype was recorded a few times. The rearrangement joins TRBV27 to TRBJ2-7, with D perhaps TRBD2 (7 bases). CDR1 and CDR2 (germline): MNHEY, SMNVEV (reference sequence). With 0 bases removed from V and 4 bases from J, the gap between germline ends came to 13 bases. The CDR3 covers 15 residues. CDR3 sequence: CASSLSGGLLYEQYF. The CDR3 bases are TGTGCCAGCAGTTTATCCGGGGGGCTACTTTACGAGCAGTACTTC.

The rearrangement uses TRBV4-2 and TRBJ1-4; D might be TRBD1 (5 bases). The CDR3 is 16 amino acids. V lost 7 bases to trimming and J lost 3 bases, with 18 bases between them. Per the germline V gene, CDR1 is LGHNA and CDR2 is YNFKEQ. CDR3 coding DNA: TGTGCCAGCACCCTCGTCCAGGGAACATCTAATGAAAAACTGTTTTTT. Encoded protein: CASTLVQGTSNEKLFF.

This clonotype appeared a few times. The chain links TRBV10-3 to TRBJ2-3; 8 nucleotides match TRBD2. Germline V gene sequence: CDR1 ENHRY, CDR2 SYGVKD. This CDR3 is 17 amino acids long. J was trimmed by 0 bases and V by 7 bases; bases with no gene match: 12. CDR3 region: CAITERELGGSTDTQYF. In DNA form, the CDR3 reads TGTGCCATCACCGAGCGGGAGCTTGGAGGGAGCACAGATACGCAGTATTTT.

Only a few counts were recorded for this clonotype. The V call is TRBV7-8, the J call TRBJ2-7; 8 positions match TRBD1. The CDR3 has 14 residues. With V trimmed by 5 bases and J by 2 bases, 5 bases remained unmatched. Germline CDR1 and CDR2: SGHVS and FQNEAQ. The CDR3 spells CASSLGQATYEQYV. The CDR3, as DNA: TGTGCCAGCAGCCTGGGACAGGCCACCTACGAGCAGTACGTC.

The sample holds a few counts of this clonotype. The V and J genes are TRBV2 and TRBJ2-1, with 9 bases aligning to TRBD2. The V segment lost 7 bases and the J segment 15 bases; nucleotides outside the gene matches: 10. In germline, CDR1 is SNHLY, CDR2 FYNNEI. The CDR3 spans 12 residues. The CDR3 reads CASIRSGGGVFF. CDR3 coding DNA: TGTGCCAGCATCCGGTCCGGCGGGGGGGTGTTCTTC.

The V call is TRBV6-1, the J call TRBJ1-1; D unclear. The ends were cut back, 8 bases at V and 3 bases at J, with 13 bases in the middle. This CDR3 region has 13 residues. Germline V gene lookup returns CDR1 MNHNS and CDR2 SASEGT. The CDR3 loop reads CASPDRRDTEAFF. The DNA for the CDR3 is TGTGCCAGCCCCGACCGGAGGGACACTGAAGCTTTCTTT.

The chain is built from TRBV7-4 and TRBJ2-1; maybe TRBD1 (5 bases). Germline-derived CDR1 and CDR2 are SGHVT and SQSDAQ. The CDR3 extends over 12 amino acids. Trimming removed 5 bases from V and 10 bases from J, with 12 bases in between. CDR3 sequence reads: CASSPGWGEQFF. CDR3 nucleotide sequence: TGTGCCAGCAGCCCAGGGTGGGGAGAGCAGTTCTTC.

The V call is TRBV6-2 or TRBV6-3, the J call TRBJ1-4; D unresolved. Trimming removed 5 bases at V and 6 bases at J, with 13 bases between. Germline V gene data show CDR1 as MNHEY and CDR2 as SVGEGT. This CDR3 contains 14 residues. CDR3 nucleotides: TGTGCCAGCAGTCACACTTCGGACCATGAAAAACTGTTTTTT. The encoded protein is CASSHTSDHEKLFF.

The chain carries TRBV7-4 and TRBJ2-7, with D maybe TRBD1 (5 bases). Germline loops: CDR1 SGHVT, CDR2 SQSDAQ. Deletions cut 3 bases from V and 2 bases from J, with 8 bases between. The CDR3 is 13 amino acids. The CDR3 spells CASSLVGPYEQYV. CDR3 nucleotide sequence: TGTGCCAGCAGCTTGGTGGGGCCCTACGAGCAGTACGTC.

The table lists this clonotype with a few counts. This rearrangement joins TRBV7-2 to TRBJ1-1; D remains ambiguous. The CDR3 length is 12 residues. V was pared by 2 bases and J by 8 bases, with 9 bases between. The germline V gene has CDR1 SGHTA and CDR2 FQGNSA. This CDR3 is CASSLHTFEAFF. The CDR3 DNA reads TGTGCCAGCAGCTTACATACGTTCGAAGCTTTCTTT.

V gene TRBV27 combines with J gene TRBJ2-7; possibly TRBD2 for D (5 bases). The V end lost 6 bases, the J end lost 3 bases, and 15 bases lay between the germline ends. The germline CDR1 and CDR2 sequences are MNHEY and SMNVEV (reference sequence). The CDR3 is 14 residues long. The CDR3, as DNA: TGTGCCAGCAGCTCCCCTCCGGGGAGCTACGAGCAGTACTTC. It is translated as CASSSPPGSYEQYF.

The table lists this clonotype with a few counts. This chain links TRBV28 with TRBJ1-4; D ambiguous. This CDR3 is 19 amino acids long. Germline V gene lookup returns CDR1 MDHEN and CDR2 SYDVKM. Trimming shortened V by 5 bases and J by 6 bases, and 28 bases separated the two germline ends. The CDR3 is CASSLDVATKRVLDEKLFF. CDR3 in DNA: TGTGCCAGCAGTCTCGACGTAGCGACGAAAAGGGTGTTAGATGAAAAACTGTTTTTT.

This clonotype showed up just a few times. The chain has TRBV27 and TRBJ2-1; TRBD2 matches at 9 bases. The CDR3 spans 15 residues. Germline lookup yields CDR1 MNHEY and CDR2 SMNVEV (reference sequence). V shed 3 bases and J 10 bases; nucleotides not matched to a gene: 10. CDR3 residues: CASSLSGGGAREQFF. As DNA, the CDR3 is TGTGCCAGCAGTTTGAGCGGCGGGGGGGCCAGGGAGCAGTTCTTC.

This sequence joins TRBV27 and TRBJ1-2; D is undetermined. V was pared by 1 base and J by 2 bases, with 17 bases between. The CDR3 is 17 residues long. The germline V gene encodes CDR1 MNHEY and CDR2 SMNVEV (reference sequence). In nucleotides, the CDR3 is TGTGCCAGCAGTTTATGGGGATCAGGAAGATGGAACTATGGCTACACCTTC. This sequence encodes CASSLWGSGRWNYGYTF.

Note on this clonotype: This may arise from a read error, as a much more abundant clone is one base away. This chain joins TRBV12-3 or TRBV12-4 and TRBJ2-6, with 11 bases lining up with TRBD1. This CDR3 contains 16 residues. J gave up 2 bases and V 10 bases, and 7 bases lay outside the gene matches. The CDR3 loop reads CANRPGQGAGANVLTF. CDR3 nucleotide sequence: TGTGCCAACAGACCGGGACAGGGGGCTGGGGCCAACGTCCTGACTTTC.

The genes are TRBV15 and TRBJ1-3; D is possibly TRBD1 (6 bases). Trimming left V 1 base short and J 4 bases short, with 11 bases between. The germline CDR1 and CDR2 sequences are LNHNV and YYDKDF (reference sequence). The CDR3 sequence is 15 residues long. CDR3: CATSRVRDRGNTIYF. In DNA, the CDR3 is TGTGCCACCAGCAGAGTCAGAGACAGGGGAAACACCATATATTTT.

This rearrangement joins TRBV19 to TRBJ1-2, with D perhaps TRBD1 (6 bases). V was shortened by 3 bases and J by 4 bases, with 15 bases between the two germline ends. Germline CDR1 is LNHDA and CDR2 is SQIVND (reference sequence). This CDR3 has 15 amino acids. Here the CDR3 reads CASSMMGAGSYGYTF. The CDR3 DNA follows: TGTGCCAGTAGTATGATGGGGGCCGGAAGCTATGGCTACACCTTC.

The chain employs TRBV5-1 and TRBJ1-1; D perhaps matches TRBD1 (6 bases). Trimming stripped 0 bases from V and 2 bases from J, with 14 bases between. This CDR3 has 16 residues. Germline CDR1 reads SGHRS; CDR2 reads YFSETQ. The CDR3 sequence: CASSLASQGPNTEAFF. The DNA of the CDR3 is TGCGCCAGCAGCTTGGCCTCCCAGGGGCCCAACACTGAAGCTTTCTTT. The full variable domain, rest sourced from reference TRBV5-1 and TRBJ1-1, is KAGVTQTPRYLIKTRGQQVTLSCSPISGHRSVSWYQQTPGQGLQFLFEYFSETQRNKGNFPGRFSGRQFSNSRSEMNVSTLELGDSALYLCASSLASQGPNTEAFFGQGTRLTVV.

V gene TRBV7-8 combines with J gene TRBJ1-2, with TRBD1 identical over 12 bases. The CDR3 has 19 residues. The J segment lost 1 base and the V segment lost 0 bases, leaving 9 bases of the junction unmatched. Looked up from germline, CDR1 is SGHVS and CDR2 is FQNEAQ. CDR3 DNA: TGTGCCAGCAGCTTAGCTAAGGGGGACAGGGGGCGAGGTAACTATGGCTACACCTTC. This encodes CASSLAKGDRGRGNYGYTF.

V usage is TRBV12-5 and J usage is TRBJ1-3; D gene uncertain. The CDR3 is 16 amino acids. Germline loops: CDR1 LGHNT, CDR2 FRNRAP. V was trimmed by 5 bases and J by 3 bases, leaving 17 bases between them. Written as DNA, the CDR3 is TGTGCTAGTGGTCAAACCCTGGTAGGCCGTGGAAACACCATATATTTT. Protein: CASGQTLVGRGNTIYF.

As for this clonotype: One end of the junction is discordant with germline, which a read error may explain. The chain is built from TRBV7-3 and TRBJ2-1; tentative D call: TRBD1 (6 bases). The CDR3 length is 14 residues. Germline CDR1 SGHTA, CDR2 FQGTGA. As DNA, the CDR3 is TGTGCCGGCAGCTCGTCGGACAGTTACAATGAGCAGTTCTTC. Its translation is CAGSSSDSYNEQFF. The whole variable domain, filled in from reference TRBV7-3 and TRBJ2-1, reads GAGVSQTPSNKVTEKGKYVELRCDPISGHTALYWYRQSLGQGPEFLIYFQGTGAADDSGLPNDRFFAVRPEGSVSTLKIQRTERGDSAVYLCAGSSSDSYNEQFFGPGTRLTVL.

This clonotype occurred many times. The chain joins TRBV7-8 to TRBJ2-1; D is undetermined. V lost 0 bases, J lost 2 bases, and 8 bases lay in between. The CDR3 extends over 15 amino acids. Germline values: CDR1 SGHVS, CDR2 FQNEAQ. The CDR3 DNA sequence: TGTGCCAGCAGCTTAGCAGACCCCACCTACAATGAGCAGTTCTTC. Protein sequence: CASSLADPTYNEQFF.